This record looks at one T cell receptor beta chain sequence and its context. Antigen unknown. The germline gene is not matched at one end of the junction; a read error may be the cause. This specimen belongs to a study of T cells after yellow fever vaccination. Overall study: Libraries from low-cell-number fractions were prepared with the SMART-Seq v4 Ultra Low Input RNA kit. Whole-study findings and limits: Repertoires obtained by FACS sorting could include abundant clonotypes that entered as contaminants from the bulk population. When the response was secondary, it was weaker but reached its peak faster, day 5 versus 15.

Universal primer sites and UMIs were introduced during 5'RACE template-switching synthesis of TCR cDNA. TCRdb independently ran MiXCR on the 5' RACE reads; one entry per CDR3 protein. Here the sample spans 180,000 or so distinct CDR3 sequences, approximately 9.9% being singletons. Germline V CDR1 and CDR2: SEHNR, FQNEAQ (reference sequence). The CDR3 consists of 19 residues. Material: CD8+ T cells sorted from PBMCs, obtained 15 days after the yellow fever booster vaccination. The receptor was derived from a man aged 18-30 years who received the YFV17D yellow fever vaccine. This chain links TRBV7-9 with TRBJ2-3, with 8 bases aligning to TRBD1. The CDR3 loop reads CASSLVDRGPPLSTDKQYF. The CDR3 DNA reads TGTGCCAGCAGCTTAGTCGACAGGGGACCCCCTCTGAGCACAGATAAGCAGTATTTT.